This T cell receptor (beta chain) derives from a study of T cells in Graves' hyperthyroidism and ophthalmopathy. Germline CDR1 reads MDHEN; CDR2 reads SYDVKM. The length of the CDR3 is 15 residues. V gave up 2 bases and J gave up 6 bases; unmatched junction bases: 9. TCR beta CDR3 regions were amplified from RNA. Primed by the HTBI set, a first-round RT-PCR was run on the TCR CDR3. TCRdb ran MiXCR on the multiplex PCR reads and lists one entry per CDR3 protein. The sample contains 650,000 to 750,000 distinct CDR3 sequences, 11% to 15% of which appear only once. The chain uses TRBV28 and TRBJ1-2, with 7 bases identical to TRBD1. The sequenced sample was blood. The sequence derives from a woman aged 18 to 35 with Graves' hyperthyroidism. The CDR3 coding sequence is TGTGCCAGCAGTTTAGGAGGGGGCGCTTTCCATGGCTACACCTTC. Amino acid sequence: CASSLGGGAFHGYTF.